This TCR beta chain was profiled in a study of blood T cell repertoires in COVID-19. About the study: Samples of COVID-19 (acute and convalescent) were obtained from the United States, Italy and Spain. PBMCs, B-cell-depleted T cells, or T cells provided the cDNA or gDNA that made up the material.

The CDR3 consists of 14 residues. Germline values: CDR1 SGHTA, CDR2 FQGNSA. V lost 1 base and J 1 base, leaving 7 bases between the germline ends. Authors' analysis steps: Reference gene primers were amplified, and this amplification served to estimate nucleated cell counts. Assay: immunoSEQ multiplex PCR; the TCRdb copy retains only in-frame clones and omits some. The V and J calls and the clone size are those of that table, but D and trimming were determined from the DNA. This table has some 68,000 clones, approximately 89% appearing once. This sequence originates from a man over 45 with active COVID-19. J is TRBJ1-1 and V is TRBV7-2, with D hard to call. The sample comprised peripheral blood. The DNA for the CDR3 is TGTGCCAGCAGCTTAGGGGCAGGGAACACTGAAGCTTTCTTT. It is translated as CASSLGAGNTEAFF.